The 30 T cell receptor beta chains below come from one sample, sequenced in a study of T cells after yellow fever vaccination (dated by TCRdb to about 2019). Receptor amplification or capture employed 5' RACE. Instrument on record: Illumina NovaSeq 6000. TCRdb reanalyzed the raw reads on its own, using fastp at Q25 for trimming and MiXCR for clone calling, and kept in-frame beta chains. Rows with one shared CDR3 protein collapse into an entry with the most common genes and DNA. For this sample there are 80,000 to 100,000 distinct CDR3 sequences; 4.5% to 6% appear just once. The ten biggest clones cover 35% to 50% of the sample. The treatment or condition label on this specimen signifies: live attenuated yellow fever vaccine strain. Material: CD8+ T cells sorted from PBMCs, obtained 10 days after the yellow fever booster vaccination. The receptors originated from a man aged 18 to 30 who received the YFV17D yellow fever vaccine.

This clonotype has only a few counts. The chain uses TRBV10-3 and TRBJ1-5, with D unresolved. V was pared by 6 bases and J by 4 bases, with 7 bases between. This CDR3 comprises 12 residues. Germline CDR1 reads ENHRY; CDR2 reads SYGVKD. DNA for the CDR3: TGTGCCATCAGCCAGGAAAATCAGCCCCAGCATTTT. As protein: CAISQENQPQHF.

Turning to this clonotype: Lacking the conserved final phenylalanine or tryptophan, this CDR3 likely reflects a read error. The DNA is omitted, as the CDR3 cannot be located on it reliably, and the CDR3 follows TCRdb's listing. The chain links TRBV5-4 to TRBJ2-1; TRBD1 reflects the table's D call only, with no check against the DNA. The CDR3 length is 14 residues, termini included. CDR1 is SGHNT and CDR2 is YYREEE in the germline V gene (reference sequence). Here the CDR3 reads CASSPGGLGTGIIY.

In its sample, this clonotype was seen a few times. The V gene is TRBV7-8, the J gene TRBJ2-5; 9 positions match TRBD2. Looked up from germline, CDR1 is SGHVS and CDR2 is FQNEAQ. The CDR3 loop spans 14 amino acids. V was clipped by 2 bases and J by 5 bases; unmatched bases: 3. Here the CDR3 DNA reads TGTGCCAGCAGCTTACTAGCGGGGACGGAGACCCAGTACTTC. Its translation: CASSLLAGTETQYF. Based on the CDR3 plus reference TRBV7-8 and TRBJ2-5, the full variable domain is GAGVSQSPRYKVAKRGQDVALRCDPISGHVSLFWYQQALGQGPEFLTYFQNEAQLDKSGLPSDRFFAERPEGSVSTLKIQRTQQEDSAVYLCASSLLAGTETQYFGPGTRLLVL.

This clonotype occurred a few times. The chain carries TRBV27 and TRBJ2-3; D remains unclear. This CDR3 is 15 amino acids long. Looked up from germline, CDR1 is MNHEY and CDR2 is SMNVEV (reference sequence). V lost 0 bases and J lost 2, with 9 bases in between. CDR3 residues: CASSLSILTTDTQYF. The CDR3 DNA follows: TGTGCCAGCAGTTTATCGATCCTAACCACAGATACGCAGTATTTT.

V usage is TRBV7-9 and J usage is TRBJ1-1; 8 bases align to TRBD1. CDR3 length: 13 amino acids. The V gene end was trimmed by 5 bases and the J gene end by 8 bases; junction bases not matched to a gene: 7. From germline, CDR1 is SEHNR and CDR2 FQNEAQ (reference sequence). The CDR3 DNA reads as TGTGCCAGCAGCACGCGGACAGGGTTCGAAGCTTTCTTT. This sequence encodes CASSTRTGFEAFF.

This clonotype was found a few times. V usage is TRBV25-1 and J usage is TRBJ2-3, with D possibly matching TRBD2 (7 bases). Germline CDR1 reads MGHDK; CDR2 reads SYGVNS. The CDR3 length is 15 residues. V was trimmed by 3 bases and J by 1 base, leaving 11 bases between them. CDR3: CASSDRGGRTDTQYF. In DNA, the CDR3 is TGTGCCAGCAGTGATCGCGGGGGCCGCACAGATACGCAGTATTTT.

The J gene is TRBJ1-4, the V gene TRBV10-3; D might be TRBD1 (5 bases). Germline-derived CDR1 and CDR2 are ENHRY and SYGVKD. This CDR3 comprises 18 residues. Trimming shortened V by 2 bases and J by 0 bases, and 16 bases separated the two germline ends. CDR3 loop: CAISEGPLSGATNEKLFF. The CDR3 region has the DNA TGTGCCATCAGTGAGGGGCCCTTGTCGGGGGCAACTAATGAAAAACTGTTTTTT.

V gene TRBV7-9 combines with J gene TRBJ1-1, with 9 nucleotides matching TRBD1. The CDR3 runs 16 residues. CDR1 and CDR2 (germline): SEHNR, FQNEAQ (reference sequence). V lost 3 bases, J lost 11 bases, and 16 bases stayed unmatched. The CDR3 region is CASSFSGTGKGKEAFF. The DNA of the CDR3 is TGTGCCAGCAGCTTTTCCGGGACAGGGAAAGGGAAAGAGGCTTTCTTT.

Only a few counts were recorded for this clonotype. This chain links TRBV5-1 with TRBJ2-7; D not resolved. The CDR3 runs 14 residues. CDR1 is SGHRS and CDR2 is YFSETQ in the germline V gene. V was shortened by 5 bases and J by 5 bases, with 17 bases between the two germline ends. CDR3 DNA sequence: TGCGCCAGCAGAAGGTCTCTCTGGTTCCACGAGCAGTACGTC. This sequence encodes CASRRSLWFHEQYV.

The CDR3 DNA sequence: TGCAGCGTGGGGAGGGACCACAACGATGGCTACACCTTC. It specifies CSVGRDHNDGYTF. The gene calls are TRBV29-1 and TRBJ1-2, with D perhaps TRBD1 (5 bases). The CDR3 extends over 13 amino acids. Germline-derived CDR1 and CDR2 are SQVTM and ANQGSEA. V was shortened by 6 bases and J by 6 bases, with 17 bases between the two germline ends.

This clonotype was counted many times. The V and J genes are TRBV4-2 and TRBJ2-6; no firm D call. Germline assignment: CDR1 LGHNA and CDR2 YNFKEQ. V dropped 3 bases and J dropped 2 bases, with 11 bases sitting between them. There are 16 residues in the CDR3. The CDR3 here is CASSQVTGTGANVLTF. The CDR3 bases are TGTGCCAGCAGCCAGGTCACTGGCACTGGGGCCAACGTCCTGACTTTC.

In this sample, this clonotype turned up many times. The rearrangement uses TRBV7-9 and TRBJ2-7; TRBD1 is a possible D gene (6 bases). The germline CDR1 and CDR2 sequences are SEHNR and FQNEAQ (reference sequence). The CDR3 contains 14 residues. The V gene lost 4 bases and the J gene lost 2 bases, with 12 bases spanning the gap. The CDR3 bases are TGTGCCAGCAGCTCCACAGGGCGCCCCTACGAGCAGTACTTC. Protein sequence: CASSSTGRPYEQYF.

This chain connects TRBV5-4 to TRBJ2-3; 11 bases match TRBD2. The germline gives CDR1 SGHNT, CDR2 YYREEE (reference sequence). The CDR3 totals 14 residues. J was trimmed by 3 bases and V by 7 bases; bases with no gene match: 4. As DNA, the CDR3 is TGTGCCAGCTGGCCTAGCGGGGGGACAGATACGCAGTATTTT. Its translation: CASWPSGGTDTQYF.

This clonotype has more than one count but fewer than ten. The V call is TRBV2, the J call TRBJ1-5; 7 bases match TRBD1. This CDR3 comprises 14 residues. Germline assignment: CDR1 SNHLY and CDR2 FYNNEI. The trim removed 6 bases at V and 6 bases at J, leaving 8 bases unmatched. The chain's CDR3 is CASRIRGPSQPQHF. The CDR3 DNA reads TGTGCCAGCAGAATTAGGGGGCCCAGTCAGCCCCAGCATTTT.

The chain has TRBV21-1 and TRBJ2-3; the tabulated D call, TRBD2, remains unverified against the DNA. TRBV21-1 is annotated as a pseudogene. The CDR3 spans 16 residues. The CDR3 nucleotides read TGTGCCAGCAGCAAAGAAAGACTAAAAACCACAGATACGCAGTATTTT. Translation: CASSKERLKTTDTQYF.

The chain joins TRBV24-1 to TRBJ2-1, with 7 bases matching TRBD1. Germline values: CDR1 KGHDR, CDR2 SFDVKD. This CDR3 contains 13 residues. The junction had 5 bases not matched to a gene; V was cut back by 9 bases and J by 4 bases. The CDR3 sequence: CATRDSLYNEQFF. For the CDR3, the DNA is TGTGCCACCCGGGACAGCTTATACAATGAGCAGTTCTTC.

There are a few counts of this clonotype. The chain uses TRBV4-3 and TRBJ2-3; 15 nucleotides line up with TRBD2. Germline CDR1 is LGHNA and CDR2 is YSLEER. This CDR3 has 18 residues. J gave up 3 bases and V 1 base, and 5 bases lay outside the gene matches. The DNA of the CDR3 is TGCGCCAGCAGCCAAGCTGGGACTAGCGGGGGGATGACAGATACGCAGTATTTT. Translation gives CASSQAGTSGGMTDTQYF.

The CDR3 DNA reads TGCGCCAGCAGCCCGGGGGATAGCAATCAGCCCCAGCATTTT. Translation: CASSPGDSNQPQHF. This chain connects TRBV5-1 to TRBJ1-5; D might be TRBD1 (5 bases). This CDR3 contains 14 residues. Germline V CDR1 and CDR2: SGHRS, YFSETQ. The ends were cut back, 4 bases at V and 0 bases at J, with 8 bases in the middle.

The rearrangement joins TRBV30 to TRBJ1-3, with D unclear. The CDR3 runs to 16 residues. V was shortened by 0 bases and J by 0 bases, with 12 bases between the two germline ends. In germline, CDR1 is GTSNPN, CDR2 SVGIG (reference sequence). The CDR3 bases are TGTGCCTGGAGTGTACTTGGCCGAGACTCTGGAAACACCATATATTTT. This codes for CAWSVLGRDSGNTIYF. Drawing the rest from reference TRBV30 and TRBJ1-3, the complete variable domain is SQTIHQWPATLVQPVGSPLSLECTVEGTSNPNLYWYRQAAGRGLQLLFYSVGIGQISSEVPQNLSASRPQDRQFILSSKKLLLSDSGFYLCAWSVLGRDSGNTIYFGEGSWLTVV.

This clonotype has only a few counts. V usage is TRBV12-3 or TRBV12-4 and J usage is TRBJ2-7, with 7 bases aligning to TRBD1. The CDR3 is 14 residues long. Unmatched junction bases numbered 4, after V lost 5 bases and J lost 0 bases. CDR3 loop: CASSPGDSSYEQYF. Here the CDR3 DNA reads TGTGCCAGCAGTCCCGGGGACAGCTCCTACGAGCAGTACTTC.

This clonotype was seen a handful of times. The chain carries TRBV5-4 and TRBJ1-5; D unclear. Germline V lookup: CDR1 SGHNT, CDR2 YYREEE (reference sequence). The CDR3 length is 12 residues. Trimming left V 0 bases short and J 6 bases short, with 4 bases between. The CDR3 loop is CASSLDSQPQHF. The CDR3 DNA follows: TGTGCCAGCAGCTTGGACAGTCAGCCCCAGCATTTT.

The rearrangement joins TRBV6-5 to TRBJ2-3; D is perhaps TRBD2 (7 bases). Germline loops: CDR1 MNHEY, CDR2 SVGAGI. The V end lost 2 bases, the J end lost 10 bases, and 25 bases lay between the germline ends. The CDR3 runs 17 residues. The chain's CDR3 is CASSYPVEGRGAFAQYF. In DNA form, the CDR3 reads TGTGCCAGCAGTTACCCGGTCGAAGGGAGGGGGGCTTTTGCGCAGTATTTT.

The table lists this clonotype with a few counts. The rearrangement links TRBV5-4 to TRBJ2-3; 8 positions match TRBD1. The CDR3 covers 15 residues. Germline values: CDR1 SGHNT, CDR2 YYREEE (reference sequence). Trimming at V came to 4 bases and at J to 0 bases, leaving 4 bases not matched to a gene. The CDR3 is CASSRTGRSTDTQYF. The CDR3 nucleotides are TGTGCCAGCAGCCGGACAGGGAGAAGCACAGATACGCAGTATTTT.

This sequence joins TRBV9 and TRBJ2-1, with TRBD1 matching over 8 bases. Germline CDR1 SGDLS, CDR2 YYNGEE. The J segment lost 2 bases and the V segment lost 0 bases, leaving 4 bases of the junction unmatched. The CDR3 has 16 residues. For the CDR3, the DNA is TGTGCCAGCAGCGTAGGCCAGGGGGCCCCCTACAATGAGCAGTTCTTC. Protein sequence: CASSVGQGAPYNEQFF.

The gene calls are TRBV4-1 and TRBJ2-1; D possibly corresponds to TRBD2 (5 bases). CDR1 and CDR2 (germline): MGHRA, YSYEKL. Trimming took 1 base from V and 10 from J, leaving 8 bases between them. CDR3 size: 12 residues. In DNA form, the CDR3 reads TGCGCCAGCAGCCAAGGGAGAGGGGAGCAGTTCTTC. This encodes CASSQGRGEQFF.

At least ten counts were recorded for this clonotype. The chain links TRBV11-2 to TRBJ2-2; a weak D match, TRBD2 (7 bases). V was clipped by 2 bases and J by 5 bases, with 21 bases between them. CDR3 length equals 18 residues. CDR1 and CDR2 (germline): SGHAT, FQNNGV. The CDR3 spells CASSLFLPAGAGTGELFF. In DNA form, the CDR3 reads TGTGCCAGCAGCTTATTCCTCCCGGCGGGGGCCGGTACCGGGGAGCTGTTTTTT.

The rearrangement joins TRBV11-2 to TRBJ2-5; 7 positions match TRBD1. Looked up from germline, CDR1 is SGHAT and CDR2 is FQNNGV. The V and J ends lost 8 bases and 1 base, in that order; junction bases with no gene match: 4. The CDR3 contains 13 residues. The chain's CDR3 is CASGYRGQETQYF. The CDR3 DNA is TGTGCCAGCGGATACAGGGGCCAAGAGACCCAGTACTTC.

This clonotype was observed many times. The CDR3 DNA is TGTGCCAGCGGGCCGTCCTACGAGCAGTACTTC. Its translation is CASGPSYEQYF. The chain joins TRBV6-2 or TRBV6-3 to TRBJ2-7; no reliable D call. The CDR3 contains 11 residues. Trimming removed 8 bases from V and 1 base from J, with 6 bases in between. The germline CDR1 and CDR2 sequences are MNHEY and SVGEGT.

This chain links TRBV24-1 with TRBJ2-7; 9 nucleotides line up with TRBD1. The germline V gene has CDR1 KGHDR and CDR2 SFDVKD. With V trimmed by 1 base and J by 6 bases, 12 bases remained unmatched. The CDR3 spans 17 residues. The CDR3 protein is CATSDLLPRDRVAEQYV. Here the CDR3 DNA reads TGTGCCACCAGTGATTTACTACCCCGGGACAGGGTTGCCGAGCAGTACGTC.

This clonotype was counted only a few times. The V call is TRBV7-2, the J call TRBJ2-7; 7 nucleotides match TRBD1. From germline, CDR1 is SGHTA and CDR2 FQGNSA. The CDR3 sequence is 16 residues long. J gave up 2 bases and V 0 bases, and 7 bases lay outside the gene matches. The CDR3 DNA reads as TGTGCCAGCAGCTTAGCCCGGGACAGACCCACCTACGAGCAGTACTTC. Translated, it gives CASSLARDRPTYEQYF.